The rows below give T cell receptor beta chains drawn from one sample of a study of T-cell memory formation after mild COVID-19. TCRdb re-called the 5' RACE reads through MiXCR, storing one row per CDR3 protein. Found here are 270,000 or so distinct CDR3 sequences, about a sixth of them singletons; the top ten hold 20% to 25%. The sequenced sample consisted of PBMCs or a T cell subset sorted from them (not recorded which). These receptors were taken from a young man who had mild COVID-19 (a few samples of this study predate the infection). Cell type and time point are not known. The CDR3 runs from the conserved cysteine through the conserved F or W. A D gene is named only where the DNA matches it firmly. Clone size is shown for a subset of rows, as once, few, many or a class of expanded clone.

NA,few,14,TRBJ2-3,TRBV20-1,TGCAGTGCTAGATGGGGGGCTGGCACAGATACGCAGTATTTT,CSARWGAGTDTQYF
NA,NA,16,TRBJ1-6,TRBV4-3,TGCGCCAGCAGCCAAAGAGGGGGGATCAAAAATTCACCCCTCCACTTT,CASSQRGGIKNSPLHF
NA,once,14,TRBJ2-5,TRBV9,TGTGCCAGCAGCCCGCCGGGACCACAAGAGACCCAGTACTTC,CASSPPGPQETQYF
TRBD2,NA,16,TRBJ2-3,TRBV6-5,TGTGCCAGCAGTTACTCTTTAGCGGGGGAGGAAGGTACGCAGTATTTT,CASSYSLAGEEGTQYF
TRBD1,few,15,TRBJ2-1,TRBV18,TGTGCCAGCTCACCAGAGCAGGGGGCGATAAGTGAGCAGTTCTTC,CASSPEQGAISEQFF
TRBD1,few,14,TRBJ2-5,TRBV12-3/TRBV12-4,TGTGCCAGCAGCCCAGGGGGTCTAAAAGAGACCCAGTACTTC,CASSPGGLKETQYF
TRBD2,few,17,TRBJ2-1,TRBV9,TGTGCCAGCAGCGTAGAGGTCGGGACGGGGGGGCACAATGAGCAGTTCTTC,CASSVEVGTGGHNEQFF
TRBD1,NA,13,TRBJ1-6,TRBV5-1,TGCGCCAGCAGCGCGGACAGGGCCCCCTCCCTCCACTTT,CASSADRAPSLHF
TRBD2,few,16,TRBJ2-3,TRBV7-8,TGTGCCAGCAGCACCCTAGCGGGGGGGAGCACAGATACGCAGTATTTT,CASSTLAGGSTDTQYF
TRBD2,few,15,TRBJ2-3,TRBV10-3,TGTGCCATTGCCGATAGCGGGTTGGTCACAGATACGCAGTATTTT,CAIADSGLVTDTQYF
TRBD1,NA,15,TRBJ1-2,TRBV18,TGTGCCAGCTCACCACGAACAGGGGGGAGTGATGGCTACACCTTC,CASSPRTGGSDGYTF
NA,few,12,TRBJ2-5,TRBV28,TGTGCCAGCAGGAGAGGGTGGGAGACCCAGTACTTC,CASRRGWETQYF
NA,NA,12,TRBJ1-2,TRBV14,TGTGCCAGCAGCCAGGCAGGGGATGGCTACACCTTC,CASSQAGDGYTF
TRBD2,few,17,TRBJ2-5,TRBV6-5,TGTGCCAGCAGTTACGGGCGGCCTAGCGGATACCAAGAGACCCAGTACTTC,CASSYGRPSGYQETQYF
TRBD1,few,15,TRBJ1-5,TRBV20-1,TGCAGTGCTCCGCGGACAGGCGGAGGCAATCAGCCCCAGCATTTT,CSAPRTGGGNQPQHF
TRBD1,NA,16,TRBJ1-2,TRBV15,TGTGCCACCAGCAGGGAACTCAGGACAGGGGCAAATGGCTACACCTTC,CATSRELRTGANGYTF
NA,few,14,TRBJ1-2,TRBV12-3/TRBV12-4,TGTGCCAGCAGCCTTAGGAGTGCAAGCTATGGCTACACCTTC,CASSLRSASYGYTF